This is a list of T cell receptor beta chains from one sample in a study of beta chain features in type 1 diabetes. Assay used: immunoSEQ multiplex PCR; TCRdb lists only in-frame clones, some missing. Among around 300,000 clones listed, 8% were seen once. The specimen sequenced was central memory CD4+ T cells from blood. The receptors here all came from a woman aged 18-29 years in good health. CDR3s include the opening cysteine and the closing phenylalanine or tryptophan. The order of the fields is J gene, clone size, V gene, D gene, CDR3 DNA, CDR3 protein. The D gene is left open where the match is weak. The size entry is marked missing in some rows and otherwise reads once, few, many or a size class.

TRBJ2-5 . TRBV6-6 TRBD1 TGTGCCAGCAGCTGGCACCGGGACAGGGTTTGGGAGACCCAGTACTTC CASSWHRDRVWETQYF
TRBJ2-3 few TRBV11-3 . TGTGCCAGCAGCTTAGTGGGTTCCATCAGCACAGATACGCAGTATTTT CASSLVGSISTDTQYF
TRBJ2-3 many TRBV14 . TGTGCCAGCAGCCCACAGGGTTGGACAGATACGCAGTATTTT CASSPQGWTDTQYF
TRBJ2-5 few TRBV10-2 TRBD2 TGCGCCAGCAGTGAGCCACTAGCGGGGCAGGAGACCCAGTACTTC CASSEPLAGQETQYF
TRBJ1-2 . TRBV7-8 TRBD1 TGTGCCAGCGCGCAACAGGGGTATGGCTACACCTTC CASAQQGYGYTF
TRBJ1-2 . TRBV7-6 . TGTGCCAGCAGCTTTCAGCATATTGGGTATGGCTACACCTTC CASSFQHIGYGYTF
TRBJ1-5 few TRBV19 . TGTGCCAGTAGTAAGGGACGGAGCAATCAGCCCCAGCATTTT CASSKGRSNQPQHF
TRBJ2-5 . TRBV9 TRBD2 TGTGCCAGCAGCCGGAGACTGGCTAGCGGGAAGCCAGAAGAGACCCAGTACTTC CASSRRLASGKPEETQYF
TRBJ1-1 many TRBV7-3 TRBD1 TGTGCCAGCAGCCTGGACAGGAAGGCTGAAGCTTTCTTT CASSLDRKAEAFF
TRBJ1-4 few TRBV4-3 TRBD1 TGCGCCAGCAGCCTCCGGGACAGTAATGAAAAACTGTTTTTT CASSLRDSNEKLFF
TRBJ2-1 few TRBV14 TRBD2 TGTGCCAGCAGGAAATCTAGCGGGAGGGCCCTCTACAATGAGCAGTTCTTC CASRKSSGRALYNEQFF
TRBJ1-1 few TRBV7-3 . TGTGCCAGCAACACGTATCTGGGCGTCGTGGGCACTGAAGCTTTCTTT CASNTYLGVVGTEAFF
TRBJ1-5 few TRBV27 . TGTGCCAGCAGAGGACTGGCATTCCAGCCCCAGCATTTT CASRGLAFQPQHF
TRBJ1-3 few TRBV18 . TGTGCCAGCTCACCCCAGGGGATCAACACCATATATTTT CASSPQGINTIYF
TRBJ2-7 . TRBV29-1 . TGCAGCGTCCTTGGACTGGGGGCCTACGAGCAGTACTTC CSVLGLGAYEQYF
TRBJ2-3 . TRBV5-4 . TGTGCCAGCAGCTTGGACAGGGTTGGCACAGATACGCAGTATTTT CASSLDRVGTDTQYF
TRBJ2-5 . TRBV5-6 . TGTGCCAGCAGCTTGAAGGCGGGGTCCCGGATTGCCCAGTACTTC CASSLKAGSRIAQYF
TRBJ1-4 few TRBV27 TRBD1 TGTGCCAGCAGTTTCTCCCACGGGACAGTAGGCGAAAAACTGTTTTTT CASSFSHGTVGEKLFF
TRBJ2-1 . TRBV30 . TGTGCCTGGAGTGTATACCTCAAATACGATGAGCAGTTCTTC CAWSVYLKYDEQFF
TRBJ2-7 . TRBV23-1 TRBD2 TGCGCCAGCAGCCATCTTAGCGGGGGTCCTACCTACGAGCAGTACTTC CASSHLSGGPTYEQYF
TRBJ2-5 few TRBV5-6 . TGTGCCAGCAGCCGAAAAAGTCTAGAGACCCAGTACTTC CASSRKSLETQYF
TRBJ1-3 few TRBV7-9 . TGTGCCAGCAGCTTACACGGCAGCTCTGGAAACACCATATATTTT CASSLHGSSGNTIYF
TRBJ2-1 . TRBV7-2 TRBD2 TGTGCCAGCAGCCCCGATGGACTAGCGGGAGATGAGCAGTTCTTC CASSPDGLAGDEQFF
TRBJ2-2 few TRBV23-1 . TGCGCCAGCAACCGGCTGGGTAGCGGGAACACCGGGGAGCTGTTTTTT CASNRLGSGNTGELFF
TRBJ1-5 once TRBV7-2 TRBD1 TGTGCCAGCAGCTTAGCAACAGGGGGACGGATCGGCAATCAGCCCCAGCATTTT CASSLATGGRIGNQPQHF
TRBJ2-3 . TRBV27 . TGTGCCAGCAGGCGCACAGATACGCAGTATTTT CASRRTDTQYF
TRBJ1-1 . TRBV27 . TGTGCCAGCAGTTTAGTCAGCTTAGGGTACACTGAAGCTTTCTTT CASSLVSLGYTEAFF
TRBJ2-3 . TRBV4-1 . TGCGCCAGCAGCCCTTCCAGCCACAGCACAGATACGCAGTATTTT CASSPSSHSTDTQYF
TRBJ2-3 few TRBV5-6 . TGTGCCAGCAACGCAGGGACAGATACGCAGTATTTT CASNAGTDTQYF
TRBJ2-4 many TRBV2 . TGTGCCAGCAGTGAGAGTTGGACTCAGTACTTC CASSESWTQYF
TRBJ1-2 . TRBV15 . TGTGCCACCAGCAGTAGGGGCAACTATGGCTACACCTTC CATSSRGNYGYTF
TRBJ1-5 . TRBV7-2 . TGTGCCAGCAGCTCCAACCAATATCAGCCCCAGCATTTT CASSSNQYQPQHF
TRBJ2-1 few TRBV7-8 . TGTGCCAGCAGCGTCCGCCTAGGAGGGGGCTACAATGAGCAGTTCTTC CASSVRLGGGYNEQFF
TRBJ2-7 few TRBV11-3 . TGTGCCAGCAGCTTAGGGGGGCAGAGGCAGTACTTC CASSLGGQRQYF
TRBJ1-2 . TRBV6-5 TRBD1 TGTGCCAGCAGGGTACAGGGGGCAAGGGGCTACACCTTC CASRVQGARGYTF
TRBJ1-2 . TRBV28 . TGTGCCAGCAGGTCCTCAGTTAACTATGGCTACACCTTC CASRSSVNYGYTF
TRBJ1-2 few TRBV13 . TGTGCCAGCAGCTTTGGGCTCGGAGGCTACACCTTC CASSFGLGGYTF
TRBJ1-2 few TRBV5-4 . TGTGCCAGCAGCCTGCAGTCATCTGACGGCTACACCTTC CASSLQSSDGYTF
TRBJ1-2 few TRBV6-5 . TGTGCCAGCAGTTACGAGGGCGGAGATGGCTACACCTTC CASSYEGGDGYTF
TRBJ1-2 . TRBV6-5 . TGTGCCAGCGGACGGGCCGACATATACTATGGCTACACCTTC CASGRADIYYGYTF
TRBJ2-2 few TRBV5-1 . TGCGCCAGCACTTTACAGGGAGGGACCGGGGAGCTGTTTTTT CASTLQGGTGELFF
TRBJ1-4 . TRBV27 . TGTGCCAGCAGTTTAGGGCTAGGGGAAAAACTGTTTTTT CASSLGLGEKLFF
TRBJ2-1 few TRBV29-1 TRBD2 TGCAGCGTTGGGCGGGAGGACAATGAGCAGTTCTTC CSVGREDNEQFF
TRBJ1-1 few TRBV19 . TGTGCCAGCTGGGGGGCCCAGATGAACACTGAAGCTTTCTTT CASWGAQMNTEAFF
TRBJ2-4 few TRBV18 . TGTGCCAGCTCACCACCATCGGCAGGGCAGAAGATTCAGTACTTC CASSPPSAGQKIQYF
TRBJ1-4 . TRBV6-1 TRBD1 TGTGCCAGCAGGGACAGGGGGCTGGTTAATGAAAAACTGTTTTTT CASRDRGLVNEKLFF
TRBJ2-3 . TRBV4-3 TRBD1 TGCGCCAGCAGCCAAGGTCATTGGGACAGGGTAGCAGGTACGCAGTATTTT CASSQGHWDRVAGTQYF
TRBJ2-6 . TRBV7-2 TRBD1 TGTGCCAGCAGTCCGACAGGGGCTGGGGCCAACGTCCTGACTTTC CASSPTGAGANVLTF
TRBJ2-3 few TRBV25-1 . TGTGCCAGCGGCGCGGGGAGTGGAGATACGCAGTATTTT CASGAGSGDTQYF
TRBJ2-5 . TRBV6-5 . TGTGCCATCGGAGGCGGGAAAGAGACCCAGTACTTC CAIGGGKETQYF
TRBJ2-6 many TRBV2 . TGTGCCACAGCATACTCTGGGGCCAACGTCCTGACTTTC CATAYSGANVLTF
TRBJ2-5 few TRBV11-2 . TGTGCCAGCAGCCCATGGTCTGAGACCCAGTACTTC CASSPWSETQYF
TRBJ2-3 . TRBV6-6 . TGTGCCAGCACTAGCCGGCCTCGGGATACGCAGTATTTT CASTSRPRDTQYF